This T cell receptor beta chain comes out of a study of low-dose radiotherapy and immunotherapy resistance in tumors. The wider study: Dosing for Cohort 2 consisted of 1 Gy per fraction every two weeks, reaching a total of 13 Gy over 26 weeks. Patients were on oral aspirin 300 mg taken daily for four cycles from cycle 1 day 1.

This sample's time point: before trial treatment. Each donor was administered nivolumab, ipilimumab, aspirin, low-dose cyclophosphamide and low-dose radiotherapy. Each eligible patient had an advanced solid tumor, and these tumors lacked tumor-infiltrating lymphocytes. Covering alpha and beta chains, TRAV- and TRBV-specific primers were used for the first-strand cDNA. PCR amplification of the TCRs was performed with Phusion for 20 PCR cycles, and it relied on a constant-region primer together with a V-primer adapter. TCRdb ran MiXCR on the reads and lists one entry per CDR3 protein. The table includes fewer than 90,000 distinct CDR3 sequences, under 20% detected once. This CDR3 contains 14 residues. The ends lost 3 bases at V and 5 bases at J; junction bases unmatched: 4.

The receptor was derived from a male donor with prostate cancer. The rearrangement uses TRBV12-3 or TRBV12-4 and TRBJ1-2; TRBD1 aligns across 9 bases. This specimen consisted of PBMCs, obtained before treatment. CDR3 loop: CASSFSGTGYGYTF. The CDR3 nucleotides read TGTGCCAGCAGTTTTTCCGGGACAGGGTATGGCTACACCTTC.